The clone carrying this TCR beta chain was observed at least ten times. The CDR3 runs to 13 residues. The V gene lost 8 bases and the J gene lost 5 bases, with 15 bases spanning the gap. Looked up from germline, CDR1 is KGHDR and CDR2 is SFDVKD. Template material for amplifying TCR beta CDR3 regions consisted of RNA transcripts. Using the HTBI primer set, a first-round RT-PCR was run on the TCR CDR3. TCRdb itself ran the multiplex PCR reads through MiXCR, one entry per CDR3 protein. The data show hundreds of thousands of distinct CDR3 sequences, about 15% seen once. The sample belongs to a study of T cells in Graves' hyperthyroidism and ophthalmopathy.

Sequencing input: blood. The clonotype comes from a woman between 35 and 50 years old with Graves' ophthalmopathy. The chain recombines TRBV24-1 with TRBJ2-7, with D perhaps TRBD1 (5 bases). CDR3 DNA: TGTGCCACCATGCAGGGAATATTCGACGAGCAGTACTTC. As protein: CATMQGIFDEQYF.